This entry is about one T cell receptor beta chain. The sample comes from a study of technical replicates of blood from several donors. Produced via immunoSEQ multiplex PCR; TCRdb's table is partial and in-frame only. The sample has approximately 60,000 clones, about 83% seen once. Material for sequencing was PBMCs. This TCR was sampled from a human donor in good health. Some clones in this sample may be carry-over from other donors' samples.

As DNA, the CDR3 is TGTGCCAGCAGGCGGGGGAATGACATTGAAAAACTGTTTTTT. Encoded protein: CASRRGNDIEKLFF. The V gene is TRBV6-1, the J gene TRBJ1-4, with D possibly matching TRBD1 (5 bases). CDR1 is MNHNS and CDR2 is SASEGT in the germline V gene. The V gene lost 6 bases and the J gene lost 7 bases, with 15 bases spanning the gap. The CDR3 length is 14 residues.